The source of this T cell receptor (beta chain) is a study of T cells in Graves' hyperthyroidism and ophthalmopathy. Study context: Staff took peripheral blood when the initial diagnosis was made, before any treatment began.

Any patient presenting with uncontrolled infection, other autoimmune disease, pregnancy or lactation was left out. The TCR beta CDR3 regions underwent amplification using RNA transcripts as the source. First-round RT-PCR of the TCR CDR3 relied on the HTBI primer set. TCRdb passed the multiplex PCR reads through MiXCR, listing each CDR3 protein once. The data hold roughly 710,000 distinct CDR3 sequences, with 35% observed a single time. Study-wide results and caveats: Ophthalmopathy was model-predicted a median approximately 6.4 months pre-onset.

V was shortened by 3 bases and J by 1 base, with 10 bases between the two germline ends. The V gene's germline CDR1 is DFQATT and CDR2 SNEGSKA (reference sequence). CDR3 length: 14 amino acids. To note about this clonotype: Antigen: not known.

The sample consisted of blood. The chain combines TRBV20-1 with TRBJ1-5; D is unclear. This TCR derives from a woman aged 35 to 49 with Graves' hyperthyroidism. This chain's CDR3 is CSASEGASNQPQHF. As DNA, the CDR3 is TGCAGTGCTAGTGAAGGTGCGAGCAATCAGCCCCAGCATTTT.